These T cell receptor beta chains were read from a single sample in a study of T cell repertoires in cytomegalovirus infection. Their recognized antigens are unknown. From the reads, TCRdb called clonotypes with MiXCR, one entry per CDR3 protein. The sample consists of around 900,000 distinct CDR3 sequences, roughly 31% of them appearing once. This material consisted of cultured CD8+ T cells from PBMCs, taken from culture after CMV antigen stimulation. These receptors all come from a human donor in good health (CMV status not recorded). Some clones in this sample may be carry-over from other donors' samples. Each CDR3 is given with its conserved first and last residue. A D gene is named only where the DNA matches it firmly. The size field is filled for only some rows; it gives once, few, many or a size class.

V gene: TRBV27; J gene: TRBJ1-2; CDR3 length: 14; D gene: .; clone size: few; CDR3 protein: CASSLQGIGYGYTF; CDR3 DNA: TGTGCCAGCAGTTTACAGGGGATTGGCTATGGCTACACCTTC
V gene: TRBV20-1; J gene: TRBJ2-7; CDR3 length: 14; D gene: .; clone size: .; CDR3 protein: CSASPGESSYEQYF; CDR3 DNA: TGCAGTGCTAGCCCCGGGGAGAGCTCCTACGAGCAGTACTTC
V gene: TRBV4-2; J gene: TRBJ2-1; CDR3 length: 13; D gene: .; clone size: .; CDR3 protein: CASSPSSGDEQFF; CDR3 DNA: TGTGCCAGCAGCCCCTCGTCAGGGGATGAGCAGTTCTTC
V gene: TRBV9; J gene: TRBJ1-5; CDR3 length: 15; D gene: TRBD1; clone size: .; CDR3 protein: CASSPYDRENQPQHF; CDR3 DNA: TGTGCCAGCAGCCCCTATGACAGGGAGAATCAGCCCCAGCATTTT
V gene: TRBV2; J gene: TRBJ2-1; CDR3 length: 13; D gene: .; clone size: few; CDR3 protein: CASSEPGSNEQFF; CDR3 DNA: TGTGCCAGCAGTGAGCCCGGCAGCAATGAGCAGTTCTTC
V gene: TRBV7-4; J gene: TRBJ2-4; CDR3 length: 15; D gene: TRBD1; clone size: .; CDR3 protein: CASSQLGQAKNIQYF; CDR3 DNA: TGTGCCAGCAGCCAACTGGGACAGGCCAAAAACATTCAGTACTTC
V gene: TRBV6-2/TRBV6-3; J gene: TRBJ1-2; CDR3 length: 12; D gene: .; clone size: .; CDR3 protein: CATMDPWDGYTF; CDR3 DNA: TGTGCCACAATGGATCCTTGGGATGGCTACACCTTC
V gene: TRBV5-5; J gene: TRBJ2-3; CDR3 length: 15; D gene: TRBD1; clone size: .; CDR3 protein: CASSLVTGGRDTQYF; CDR3 DNA: TGTGCCAGCAGCTTGGTTACAGGGGGCCGAGATACGCAGTATTTT
V gene: TRBV28; J gene: TRBJ2-7; CDR3 length: 15; D gene: TRBD2; clone size: .; CDR3 protein: CASSPRLAGNYEQYF; CDR3 DNA: TGTGCCAGCAGTCCCAGACTAGCGGGGAATTACGAGCAGTACTTC
V gene: TRBV2; J gene: TRBJ1-3; CDR3 length: 14; D gene: .; clone size: .; CDR3 protein: CASDAGTSGNTIYF; CDR3 DNA: TGTGCCAGCGATGCAGGGACCTCTGGAAACACCATATATTTT
V gene: TRBV18; J gene: TRBJ2-3; CDR3 length: 15; D gene: .; clone size: .; CDR3 protein: CASSLHGNEADTQYF; CDR3 DNA: TGTGCCAGCTCTCTCCATGGGAACGAAGCAGATACGCAGTATTTT
V gene: TRBV19; J gene: TRBJ2-2; CDR3 length: 15; D gene: TRBD2; clone size: .; CDR3 protein: CATGIAGGRNGELFF; CDR3 DNA: TGTGCCACTGGTATAGCGGGGGGGCGAAACGGGGAGCTGTTTTTT
V gene: TRBV28; J gene: TRBJ2-3; CDR3 length: 15; D gene: TRBD2; clone size: .; CDR3 protein: CASSSGRGDTDTQYF; CDR3 DNA: TGTGCCAGCAGTTCGGGCCGGGGGGACACAGATACGCAGTATTTT
V gene: TRBV28; J gene: TRBJ2-4; CDR3 length: 13; D gene: .; clone size: .; CDR3 protein: CASSLWTVGIQYF; CDR3 DNA: TGTGCCAGCAGTTTATGGACAGTGGGCATTCAGTACTTC
V gene: TRBV6-1; J gene: TRBJ2-1; CDR3 length: 16; D gene: TRBD1; clone size: .; CDR3 protein: CASSSRTGGFYNEQFF; CDR3 DNA: TGTGCCAGCAGTAGCAGGACAGGGGGCTTCTACAATGAGCAGTTCTTC
V gene: TRBV9; J gene: TRBJ2-1; CDR3 length: 14; D gene: TRBD1; clone size: .; CDR3 protein: CASSLGTGVDEQFF; CDR3 DNA: TGTGCCAGCAGCCTTGGGACAGGGGTCGATGAGCAGTTCTTC
V gene: TRBV7-6; J gene: TRBJ2-1; CDR3 length: 16; D gene: TRBD2; clone size: many; CDR3 protein: CASSLARGGSYNEQFF; CDR3 DNA: TGTGCCAGCAGCTTAGCGCGCGGGGGTTCCTACAATGAGCAGTTCTTC
V gene: TRBV19; J gene: TRBJ1-6; CDR3 length: 14; D gene: .; clone size: .; CDR3 protein: CASGTQGIDSPLHF; CDR3 DNA: TGTGCCAGCGGGACCCAGGGGATCGATTCACCCCTCCACTTT
V gene: TRBV19; J gene: TRBJ2-2; CDR3 length: 13; D gene: .; clone size: .; CDR3 protein: CASIHRGTGELFF; CDR3 DNA: TGTGCCAGTATCCACAGAGGGACCGGGGAGCTGTTTTTT
V gene: TRBV4-1; J gene: TRBJ1-5; CDR3 length: 17; D gene: .; clone size: .; CDR3 protein: CASSQIVGRGHNQPQHF; CDR3 DNA: TGCGCCAGCAGCCAAATAGTTGGTAGGGGCCACAATCAGCCCCAGCATTTT
V gene: TRBV6-2/TRBV6-3; J gene: TRBJ2-2; CDR3 length: 15; D gene: .; clone size: .; CDR3 protein: CASSPGGGTPGELFF; CDR3 DNA: TGTGCCAGCAGCCCAGGGGGGGGAACTCCCGGGGAGCTGTTTTTT
V gene: TRBV27; J gene: TRBJ1-4; CDR3 length: 15; D gene: .; clone size: .; CDR3 protein: CASSPRPGTREKLFF; CDR3 DNA: TGTGCCAGCAGTCCCCGTCCCGGGACACGAGAAAAACTGTTTTTT